The next 27 T cell receptor beta chains were all read from a single sample in a study of cytomegalovirus exposure and HLA in healthy donors. PCR was performed using 60 Vbeta and 13 Jbeta primers. This table comes from immunoSEQ multiplex PCR, and its TCRdb copy is limited to in-frame clones, with some not included. The sample includes around 140,000 clones, 78% seen only once; the top ten take 2.5% to 3%. The specimen was PBMCs. The receptors come from a female donor in good health and CMV-seronegative.

The table lists this clone with a count of one. V usage is TRBV7-8 and J usage is TRBJ1-4; D is ambiguous. Germline V gene lookup returns CDR1 SGHVS and CDR2 FQNEAQ. Trimming took 1 base from V and 5 from J, leaving 8 bases between them. The CDR3 is made up of 14 amino acids. The CDR3 reads CASSLGAGNEKLFF. Here the CDR3 DNA reads TGTGCCAGCAGCTTAGGGGCGGGAAATGAAAAACTGTTTTTT.

This chain joins TRBV28 and TRBJ2-3; D perhaps matches TRBD2 (5 bases). Germline loops: CDR1 MDHEN, CDR2 SYDVKM. V lost 8 bases to trimming and J lost 6 bases, with 18 bases between them. CDR3 length: 14 amino acids. Written as DNA, the CDR3 is TGTGCCAGCCTTCGGACCCCGGGGAAGGATACGCAGTATTTT. Its translation is CASLRTPGKDTQYF.

This clone has only a few counts. This sequence joins TRBV5-1 and TRBJ1-2; 9 bases agree with TRBD1. This CDR3 has 16 amino acids. From germline, CDR1 is SGHRS and CDR2 YFSETQ. With V trimmed by 0 bases and J by 4 bases, 7 bases remained unmatched. The CDR3 DNA follows: TGCGCCAGCAGCTTGGAGGGGACAGGGTTCGCCTATGGCTACACCTTC. Its protein product is CASSLEGTGFAYGYTF.

The chain joins TRBV27 to TRBJ2-7, with 9 bases that match TRBD2. The CDR3 length is 15 residues. V lost 5 bases and J lost 4; bases outside the gene matches: 9. Germline CDR1 reads MNHEY; CDR2 reads SMNVEV (reference sequence). The CDR3 DNA reads as TGTGCCAGCAGTGCGTCCGGGACTAGCCGGTACGAGCAGTACTTC. Protein sequence: CASSASGTSRYEQYF.

The count of this clone is one. Other DNA variants within this sample encode the same CDR3. The CDR3 DNA is TGCGCCAGCAGCTTGGGTGGCACATCCTACGAGCAGTACTTC. Residues: CASSLGGTSYEQYF. This chain joins TRBV5-1 and TRBJ2-7; D gene ambiguous. Per the germline V gene, CDR1 is SGHRS and CDR2 is YFSETQ. Between the trimmed V and J ends, which lost 0 bases and 1 base, there was a span of 8 bases. This CDR3 comprises 14 residues.

The rearrangement joins TRBV7-9 to TRBJ1-4; TRBD1 agrees at 7 bases. With 1 base clipped from V and 4 bases from J, the junction kept 3 bases outside the gene matches. The CDR3 is made up of 15 amino acids. Germline V gene lookup returns CDR1 SEHNR and CDR2 FQNEAQ (reference sequence). CDR3 sequence reads: CASSLGDSINEKLFF. In nucleotides, the CDR3 is TGTGCCAGCAGCTTAGGGGACAGCATTAATGAAAAACTGTTTTTT.

This clone was counted a few times. This rearrangement joins TRBV5-1 to TRBJ2-5; possible D gene TRBD1, 6 bases. The end of the DNA is better explained by TRBJ2-7, so the J call may be wrong. Germline CDR1 reads SGHRS; CDR2 reads YFSETQ. The CDR3 totals 14 residues. The CDR3 spells CASKARTVSYEQYF. For the CDR3, the DNA is TGCGCCAGCAAGGCTCGGACAGTCTCCTACGAGCAGTACTTC.

The chain links TRBV4-1 to TRBJ1-1; possibly TRBD1 for D (5 bases). Germline CDR1 and CDR2: MGHRA and YSYEKL. This CDR3 is 15 amino acids long. The germline V and J ends were trimmed by 4 bases and 1 base, with 13 bases remaining between them. The CDR3 region is CASSRHSTANTEAFF. In DNA form, the CDR3 reads TGCGCCAGCAGCCGACACTCGACAGCGAACACTGAAGCTTTCTTT.

The J gene is TRBJ2-7, the V gene TRBV21-1; no DNA check was done on the table's D call, TRBD2. TRBV21-1 is labeled a pseudogene. The CDR3 runs 17 residues. The CDR3 nucleotides are TGTGCCAGCAGCAAAGGGGAGTTGGGACTAGGCCCCTACGAGCAGTACTTC. Protein: CASSKGELGLGPYEQYF.

About this clone itself: The sample holds other DNA sequences that translate to the same CDR3. The J gene is TRBJ2-7, the V gene TRBV6-1; TRBD1 might be the D (6 bases). From germline, CDR1 is MNHNS and CDR2 SASEGT. The V end lost 1 base, the J end lost 4 bases, and 11 bases lay between the germline ends. The CDR3 has 14 amino acids. CDR3 region: CASSEVRGRYEQYF. The CDR3 nucleotides read TGTGCCAGCAGTGAAGTCAGGGGAAGGTACGAGCAGTACTTC.

The J gene is TRBJ2-3, the V gene TRBV28, with D perhaps TRBD2 (6 bases). The germline gives CDR1 MDHEN, CDR2 SYDVKM. This CDR3 is built from 16 residues. V was shortened by 2 bases and J by 0 bases, with 12 bases between the two germline ends. CDR3 in amino acids: CASSLGGLGSTDTQYF. CDR3 coding DNA: TGTGCCAGCAGTTTAGGAGGGCTAGGGAGCACAGATACGCAGTATTTT.

The chain combines TRBV2 with TRBJ2-1; D not certain. With 8 bases removed from V and 6 bases from J, the gap between germline ends came to 8 bases. Germline CDR1 SNHLY, CDR2 FYNNEI. The CDR3 is 11 residues long. The CDR3 reads CASLRSNEQFF. The CDR3 region has the DNA TGTGCCAGCTTGAGGAGCAATGAGCAGTTCTTC. The full variable domain, in which reference TRBV2 and TRBJ2-1 provide the parts outside the CDR3, is EPEVTQTPSHQVTQMGQEVILRCVPISNHLYFYWYRQILGQKVEFLVSFYNNEISEKSEIFDDQFSVERPDGSNFTLKIRSTKLEDSAMYFCASLRSNEQFFGPGTRLTVL.

The chain links TRBV2 to TRBJ2-3; TRBD1 matches at 8 bases. CDR1 and CDR2 (germline): SNHLY, FYNNEI. There are 17 residues in the CDR3. The J segment lost 3 bases and the V segment lost 8 bases, leaving 16 bases of the junction unmatched. The CDR3 region has the DNA TGTGCCAGCGGGTTCCCGACCCGGGACAGGAATACAGATACGCAGTATTTT. It encodes CASGFPTRDRNTDTQYF.

The chain uses TRBV7-9 and TRBJ2-3; the match to TRBD2 covers 9 bases. CDR1 and CDR2 from the germline V gene are SEHNR and FQNEAQ (reference sequence). There are 13 residues in the CDR3. Unmatched junction bases numbered 3, after V lost 10 bases and J lost 1 base. CDR3 region: CATRTSGTDTQYF. The CDR3 DNA reads as TGTGCCACCCGGACTAGCGGCACAGATACGCAGTATTTT.

The chain has TRBV28 and TRBJ2-7; possible D gene TRBD1, 6 bases. The CDR3 has 12 residues. Germline V gives CDR1 MDHEN, CDR2 SYDVKM. V was pared by 5 bases and J by 3 bases, with 8 bases between. Written as DNA, the CDR3 is TGTGCCAGCAGTACGGACAGCTACGAGCAGTACTTC. Its protein product is CASSTDSYEQYF. The whole variable domain, filled in from reference TRBV28 and TRBJ2-7, reads DVKVTQSSRYLVKRTGEKVFLECVQDMDHENMFWYRQDPGLGLRLIYFSYDVKMKEKGDIPEGYSVSREKKERFSLILESASTNQTSMYLCASSTDSYEQYFGPGTRLTVT.

This chain uses TRBV28 with TRBJ2-2; 10 positions agree with TRBD2. The CDR3 totals 17 residues. The V gene end was trimmed by 6 bases and the J gene end by 4 bases; junction bases not matched to a gene: 11. CDR1 is MDHEN, CDR2 SYDVKM, per germline. CDR3 nucleotide sequence: TGTGCCAGCAGCCCCGTAGCGGGGGGATTCGGCACCGGGGAGCTGTTTTTT. Translating it yields CASSPVAGGFGTGELFF.

This sequence joins TRBV28 and TRBJ2-1, with 11 bases lining up with TRBD2. Germline lookup yields CDR1 MDHEN and CDR2 SYDVKM. CDR3 length: 17 residues. V lost 0 bases, J lost 7 bases, and 8 bases stayed unmatched. This CDR3 is CASSLWTGTSGLNEQFF. As DNA, the CDR3 is TGTGCCAGCAGTTTATGGACCGGGACTAGCGGACTTAATGAGCAGTTCTTC.

The chain has TRBV14 and TRBJ2-1; TRBD2 might be the D (6 bases). This CDR3 contains 15 residues. Per the germline V gene, CDR1 is SGHDN and CDR2 is FVKESK. V was cut by 2 bases and J by 3 bases, with 11 bases left in between. CDR3 nucleotides: TGTGCCAGCAGCCAAATAGCGGTTTTCTACAATGAGCAGTTCTTC. It translates to CASSQIAVFYNEQFF.

V usage is TRBV27 and J usage is TRBJ2-1; no firm D call. V was cut by 5 bases and J by 0 bases, with 8 bases left in between. The CDR3 runs to 14 residues. CDR1 is MNHEY, CDR2 SMNVEV, per germline (reference sequence). The CDR3 sequence: CASSDSISYNEQFF. The CDR3 coding sequence is TGTGCCAGCAGTGACTCCATCTCCTACAATGAGCAGTTCTTC.

This clone was seen a few times. V gene TRBV2 combines with J gene TRBJ2-7; the D gene is possibly TRBD2 (5 bases). Trimming removed 1 base at V and 3 bases at J, with 10 bases between. CDR1 and CDR2 (germline): SNHLY, FYNNEI. CDR3 size: 14 residues. Here the CDR3 reads CASSEVGGGYEQYF. The CDR3 DNA reads TGTGCCAGCAGTGAAGTTGGCGGAGGCTACGAGCAGTACTTC.

J is TRBJ2-5 and V is TRBV4-2; no clear D gene. TRBJ2-7 explains the end of the DNA better; the J call may be wrong. CDR3 length: 11 residues. Germline V gene data show CDR1 as LGHNA and CDR2 as YNFKEQ. The CDR3 region is CASSQGHEQYF. The CDR3 region has the DNA TGTGCCAGCAGCCAAGGACACGAGCAGTACTTC.

V gene TRBV4-1 combines with J gene TRBJ2-1; 10 bases line up with TRBD2. The germline V gene has CDR1 MGHRA and CDR2 YSYEKL. This CDR3 is 16 amino acids long. J gave up 4 bases and V 0 bases, and 3 bases lay outside the gene matches. This chain's CDR3 is CASSQETSGHYNEQFF. The CDR3 region has the DNA TGCGCCAGCAGCCAAGAGACTAGCGGGCATTACAATGAGCAGTTCTTC.

This chain connects TRBV7-8 to TRBJ1-1, with 9 bases that match TRBD1. This CDR3 spans 15 amino acids. V dropped 5 bases and J dropped 4; count of bases not matched to a gene: 8. Germline-derived CDR1 and CDR2 are SGHVS and FQNEAQ. CDR3 in amino acids: CASSLRQGEVTEAFF. In DNA form, the CDR3 reads TGTGCCAGCAGCCTACGACAGGGGGAAGTCACTGAAGCTTTCTTT.

CDR3: CASMRTGGNTEAFF. Here the CDR3 DNA reads TGTGCCAGTATGCGGACAGGGGGGAACACTGAAGCTTTCTTT. The gene calls are TRBV19 and TRBJ1-1, with 10 nucleotides matching TRBD1. Germline loops: CDR1 LNHDA, CDR2 SQIVND (reference sequence). With V trimmed by 7 bases and J by 1 base, 3 bases remained unmatched. This CDR3 is 14 amino acids long. The full variable domain, with the rest looked up from reference TRBV19 and TRBJ1-1, is DGGITQSPKYLFRKEGQNVTLSCEQNLNHDAMYWYRQDPGQGLRLIYYSQIVNDFQKGDIAEGYSVSREKKESFPLTVTSAQKNPTAFYLCASMRTGGNTEAFFGQGTRLTVV.

The genes are TRBV5-1 and TRBJ1-3; D is possibly TRBD1 (6 bases). The CDR3 has 14 amino acids. Germline V CDR1 and CDR2: SGHRS, YFSETQ. Deletions cut 5 bases from V and 6 bases from J, with 15 bases between. The CDR3 DNA reads as TGCGCCAGCAGACGGACAGCGGTCGAAAACACCATATATTTT. Its protein is CASRRTAVENTIYF.

The V call is TRBV6-4, the J call TRBJ1-3, with 8 bases that match TRBD1. CDR3 size: 16 residues. The germline gives CDR1 MRHNA, CDR2 SNTAGT. The V gene end was trimmed by 7 bases and the J gene end by 1 base; junction bases not matched to a gene: 9. CDR3 bases: TGTGCCAGCATTATAACCCAGGGGGCTTCTGGAAACACCATATATTTT. This gives the protein CASIITQGASGNTIYF.

In DNA, the CDR3 is TGTGCCAGCAGCTTAACGGGGGGGCGGGTCGTCGGGGAGCTGTTTTTT. Translation gives CASSLTGGRVVGELFF. This chain joins TRBV7-3 and TRBJ2-2; perhaps TRBD2 as D (7 bases). Germline V gene sequence: CDR1 SGHTA, CDR2 FQGTGA. CDR3 length: 16 residues. With 0 bases removed from V and 7 bases from J, the gap between germline ends came to 15 bases.